The 14 T cell receptor beta chains reported below all come from one sample, sequenced in a study of blood T cell repertoires in COVID-19. Clones were read by immunoSEQ multiplex PCR, and TCRdb kept only the in-frame ones, dropping some. The data show roughly 190,000 clones, roughly nine tenths seen once. Sequenced: peripheral blood. These receptors originate from a man aged 70 or older with acute or convalescent COVID-19.

Notes on this clone: Distinct nucleotide sequences in the sample also encode this CDR3. The gene calls are TRBV7-9 and TRBJ2-3, with D tentatively TRBD2 (6 bases). The CDR3 is 13 amino acids. The V gene lost 5 bases and the J gene lost 1 base, with 7 bases spanning the gap. CDR1 SEHNR and CDR2 FQNEAQ come from the germline V gene (reference sequence). CDR3 region: CASSPSGTDTQYF. The CDR3, as DNA: TGTGCCAGCAGCCCTAGCGGCACAGATACGCAGTATTTT.

V is TRBV28 and J is TRBJ2-5; 8 bases fit TRBD2. This CDR3 region has 14 residues. The junction had 7 bases not matched to a gene; V was cut back by 7 bases and J by 3 bases. CDR1 MDHEN and CDR2 SYDVKM come from the germline V gene. In DNA, the CDR3 is TGTGCCAGCAACTCGGGGGGGCTGGAAGAGACCCAGTACTTC. Translation gives CASNSGGLEETQYF.

V is TRBV14 and J is TRBJ2-7; 7 bases match TRBD2. This CDR3 is 16 amino acids long. Trimming at V came to 5 bases and at J to 4 bases, leaving 14 bases not matched to a gene. Germline assignment: CDR1 SGHDN and CDR2 FVKESK. In nucleotides, the CDR3 is TGTGCCAGCAGCTTCCGGGGGGTTTTCTCCTTTTACGAGCAGTACTTC. This sequence encodes CASSFRGVFSFYEQYF.

This chain uses TRBV7-3 with TRBJ2-3, with a possible D match to TRBD2 (6 bases). This CDR3 is built from 15 residues. V was trimmed by 5 bases and J by 4 bases, leaving 16 bases between them. Per the germline V gene, CDR1 is SGHTA and CDR2 is FQGTGA. The CDR3: CASSPTRGGSDTQYF. CDR3 bases: TGTGCCAGCAGCCCGACGAGGGGAGGTTCAGATACGCAGTATTTT.

This clone has a handful of counts. The chain is built from TRBV2 and TRBJ1-5; TRBD1 agrees at 7 bases. The V gene end was trimmed by 4 bases and the J gene end by 6 bases; junction bases not matched to a gene: 3. The CDR3 is 13 residues long. Germline CDR1 reads SNHLY; CDR2 reads FYNNEI. CDR3 residues: CASSGQGSQPQHF. For the CDR3, the DNA is TGTGCCAGCAGTGGACAGGGAAGTCAGCCCCAGCATTTT.

This rearrangement joins TRBV9 to TRBJ1-1; the match to TRBD1 covers 7 bases. V lost 4 bases to trimming and J lost 4 bases; unmatched junction nucleotides: 4. CDR1 is SGDLS and CDR2 is YYNGEE in the germline V gene. The CDR3 runs 13 residues. The CDR3: CASSQGTATEAFF. For the CDR3, the DNA is TGTGCCAGCAGCCAAGGGACAGCCACTGAAGCTTTCTTT.

This chain connects TRBV28 to TRBJ2-7, with 8 positions matching TRBD1. Germline V gene lookup returns CDR1 MDHEN and CDR2 SYDVKM. The CDR3 has 14 amino acids. V lost 4 bases, J lost 2 bases, and 4 bases stayed unmatched. CDR3 DNA sequence: TGTGCCAGCAGTTCCGGGGACAGGCCCTACGAGCAGTACTTC. As protein: CASSSGDRPYEQYF.

CDR3 region: CASSPLRGNNQPQHF. The DNA of the CDR3 is TGTGCCAGCAGCCCTCTTCGGGGGAATAATCAGCCCCAGCATTTT. The chain links TRBV27 to TRBJ1-5; weak D call: TRBD1 (5 bases). CDR3 length: 15 amino acids. The germline V gene encodes CDR1 MNHEY and CDR2 SMNVEV (reference sequence). Trimming took 6 bases from V and 4 from J, leaving 16 bases between them.

J is TRBJ2-1 and V is TRBV15, with 10 nucleotides matching TRBD2. Trimming cost V 1 base and J 7 bases; bases outside gene matches: 4. Germline-derived CDR1 and CDR2 are LNHNV and YYDKDF (reference sequence). CDR3 size: 15 residues. The CDR3 nucleotides read TGTGCCACCAGCAGAGCGGTAGCGGGAGGAAATGAGCAGTTCTTC. It specifies CATSRAVAGGNEQFF.

This clone was seen a handful of times. V usage is TRBV18 and J usage is TRBJ1-6; D is possibly TRBD1 (6 bases). The CDR3 totals 15 residues. Per germline, CDR1 KGHSH and CDR2 LQKENI. V was shortened by 4 bases and J by 7 bases, with 14 bases between the two germline ends. This CDR3 is CASSLSGAINSPLHF. The CDR3 DNA sequence: TGTGCCAGCTCACTATCAGGGGCGATCAATTCACCCCTCCACTTT.

The rearrangement uses TRBV4-3 and TRBJ2-1; 9 bases map to TRBD2. V trimming: 1 base; J trimming: 12 bases; junction bases outside the gene matches: 10. Germline V gene data show CDR1 as LGHNA and CDR2 as YSLEER. The CDR3 spans 15 residues. This chain's CDR3 is CASSQGLRGGVGQFF. DNA for the CDR3: TGCGCCAGCAGCCAAGGGTTGCGGGGGGGGGTTGGGCAGTTCTTC.

A note on this clone: The DNA is left out, because the CDR3 cannot be placed on it with certainty; the CDR3 is given as TCRdb lists it. V gene TRBV28 combines with J gene TRBJ2-7; the DNA was not compared with TRBD1, the D call given in the table. Germline CDR1 MDHEN, CDR2 SYDVKM. The CDR3 extends over 15 residues, inclusive of both ends. CDR3 in amino acids: CASSFGPGRLGEQYF.

The DNA of the CDR3 is TGTGCCAGTAGCCACTTTGGGGCATACATGGATACGCAGTATTTT. It translates to CASSHFGAYMDTQYF. V gene TRBV19 combines with J gene TRBJ2-3; D is possibly TRBD1 (5 bases). In germline, CDR1 is LNHDA, CDR2 SQIVND (reference sequence). There are 15 residues in the CDR3. Between the trimmed V and J ends, which lost 6 bases and 6 bases, there was a span of 19 bases.

In its sample, this clone was seen many times. Distinct nucleotide sequences in the sample also encode this CDR3. The chain recombines TRBV12-3 or TRBV12-4 with TRBJ1-3, with D unclear. V gave up 5 bases and J gave up 4 bases, with 6 bases separating them. The CDR3 contains 12 residues. This CDR3 is CASSNSGNTIYF. As DNA, the CDR3 is TGTGCCAGCAGTAACTCAGGAAACACCATATATTTT.